This TCR beta chain was observed in a study of T-cell reconstitution after alpha-beta-depleted transplantation in children. With 0 bases removed from V and 0 bases from J, the gap between germline ends came to 6 bases. CDR1 is SGHTA and CDR2 is FQGNSA in the germline V gene. The CDR3 has 15 residues. This clonotype appeared many times. Preparing the TCRbeta library involved the use of unique molecular identifiers. TCRdb passed the PCR reads through MiXCR, listing each CDR3 protein once. The repertoire holds hundreds of thousands of distinct CDR3 sequences, under 15% seen once, with about 5.4% in the top ten.

The clonotype was recovered from a human donor who donated a stem cell graft to a child with combined immunodeficiency. The chain employs TRBV7-2 and TRBJ2-1; D ambiguous. The sample in question was PBMCs from the stem cell graft donor, obtained from the stem cell graft. DNA of the CDR3: TGTGCCAGCAGCTTAGCGGGGAACTCCTACAATGAGCAGTTCTTC. Protein sequence: CASSLAGNSYNEQFF.